A single sample is the source of the 22 T cell receptor beta chains below, sequenced in a study of cytomegalovirus exposure and HLA in healthy donors. Generated by immunoSEQ multiplex PCR, the TCRdb table keeps only in-frame clones and is missing some. Of about 220,000 clones listed, over 70% were seen once; the top ten hold over 12%. The sample taken for sequencing was PBMCs. The receptor source for this set is a woman in her thirties in good health and CMV-seropositive.

This chain joins TRBV6-5 and TRBJ2-1; a weak D match, TRBD2 (5 bases). Germline V lookup: CDR1 MNHEY, CDR2 SVGAGI. Trimming removed 5 bases at V and 5 bases at J, with 13 bases between. This CDR3 is 14 amino acids long. The CDR3 protein is CASSGVSVDNEQFF. DNA of the CDR3: TGTGCCAGCAGTGGAGTTAGCGTCGACAATGAGCAGTTCTTC.

In this sample, this clone turned up once. The chain joins TRBV27 to TRBJ2-1; TRBD1 matches 8 bases. With V trimmed by 6 bases and J by 4 bases, 11 bases remained unmatched. The germline CDR1 and CDR2 sequences are MNHEY and SMNVEV (reference sequence). The CDR3 is 16 residues long. CDR3 sequence (DNA): TGTGCCAGCAGAAGATTAGACAGGGGTGGTTACAATGAGCAGTTCTTC. Amino acids: CASRRLDRGGYNEQFF.

This chain links TRBV28 with TRBJ2-1; 8 bases align to TRBD1. Germline V gene data show CDR1 as MDHEN and CDR2 as SYDVKM. This CDR3 is 14 amino acids long. V was pared by 6 bases and J by 7 bases, with 8 bases of the junction left unmatched. The CDR3 reads CASRRDRGWNEQFF. The CDR3 DNA is TGTGCCAGCAGGCGCGACAGGGGTTGGAATGAGCAGTTCTTC.

Details on this clone: Other DNA variants within this sample encode the same CDR3. This CDR3 is CASSLAGNYEQYF. The CDR3 nucleotides are TGCGCCAGCAGCTTGGCAGGGAACTACGAGCAGTACTTC. The chain is built from TRBV5-1 and TRBJ2-7; possible D gene TRBD1, 5 bases. V was clipped by 0 bases and J by 3 bases, with 7 bases between them. The V gene's germline CDR1 is SGHRS and CDR2 YFSETQ. This CDR3 has 13 amino acids. Using reference TRBV5-1 and TRBJ2-7 for the parts outside the CDR3, the full variable domain is KAGVTQTPRYLIKTRGQQVTLSCSPISGHRSVSWYQQTPGQGLQFLFEYFSETQRNKGNFPGRFSGRQFSNSRSEMNVSTLELGDSALYLCASSLAGNYEQYFGPGTRLTVT.

The count of this clone is one. The chain is built from TRBV7-6 and TRBJ2-5; D ambiguous. This CDR3 contains 11 residues. Between the trimmed V and J ends, which lost 4 bases and 5 bases, there was a span of 5 bases. The germline gives CDR1 SGHVS, CDR2 FNYEAQ. The CDR3: CASSSRETQYF. The CDR3 DNA follows: TGTGCCAGCAGCTCGCGGGAGACCCAGTACTTC.

The chain recombines TRBV2 with TRBJ2-3, with 10 nucleotides matching TRBD2. This CDR3 contains 17 residues. The V gene's germline CDR1 is SNHLY and CDR2 FYNNEI. The ends lost 6 bases at V and 1 base at J; junction bases unmatched: 10. The CDR3 DNA follows: TGTGCCAGCAGGACCACTCTCGGGACTAGCGGCACAGATACGCAGTATTTT. This codes for CASRTTLGTSGTDTQYF.

This clone is a singleton in its sample. The V and J genes are TRBV11-3 and TRBJ2-2, with TRBD1 matching over 8 bases. V was pared by 3 bases and J by 3 bases, with 3 bases of the junction left unmatched. From germline, CDR1 is SGHNT and CDR2 YENEEA. CDR3 length: 15 residues. The CDR3: CASSLGQEDTGELFF. The CDR3 nucleotides read TGTGCCAGCAGCTTGGGACAGGAGGACACCGGGGAGCTGTTTTTT.

A remark on this clone: One end of the junction does not line up with germline, which may come from a read error. This same CDR3 is encoded by further DNA sequences in the sample. The V gene is TRBV2, the J gene TRBJ1-2, with unresolved D. The CDR3 runs to 13 residues. Germline V gives CDR1 SNHLY, CDR2 FYNNEI. The CDR3 nucleotides read TGTGCTAGCAGTGATGGCCTCCGGAGTGGCTACACCTTC. This gives the protein CASSDGLRSGYTF. The entire variable domain, with the rest obtained from reference TRBV2 and TRBJ1-2, is as follows: EPEVTQTPSHQVTQMGQEVILRCVPISNHLYFYWYRQILGQKVEFLVSFYNNEISEKSEIFDDQFSVERPDGSNFTLKIRSTKLEDSAMYFCASSDGLRSGYTFGSGTRLTVV.

V is TRBV7-9 and J is TRBJ2-7, with a possible D match to TRBD2 (5 bases). With 7 bases removed from V and 6 bases from J, the gap between germline ends came to 13 bases. CDR3 length: 12 residues. Germline loops: CDR1 SEHNR, CDR2 FQNEAQ (reference sequence). CDR3 bases: TGTGCCAGCATGGAGACACTAGGCGAGCAGTACTTC. Protein: CASMETLGEQYF.

The rearrangement links TRBV27 to TRBJ2-7; unclear D gene. The CDR3 is 15 residues long. V was pared by 6 bases and J by 2 bases, with 17 bases between. Per the germline V gene, CDR1 is MNHEY and CDR2 is SMNVEV (reference sequence). CDR3 nucleotide sequence: TGTGCCAGCAGCCCTTTGCCGGGCCCCACCTACGAGCAGTACTTC. It specifies CASSPLPGPTYEQYF.

V and J are TRBV12-5 and TRBJ2-7; 12 bases line up with TRBD1. The CDR3 contains 17 residues. Trimming cost V 1 base and J 7 bases; bases outside gene matches: 11. Germline CDR1 and CDR2: LGHNT and FRNRAP. The DNA of the CDR3 is TGTGCTAGTGGTTTGGATTTGCCGGGACAGGGGGCGTGGGAGCAGTACTTC. It codes for CASGLDLPGQGAWEQYF.

CDR3: CSVALGGAGGELFF. DNA of the CDR3: TGCAGCGTTGCTTTAGGGGGCGCGGGCGGGGAGCTGTTTTTT. This chain links TRBV29-1 with TRBJ2-2, with TRBD1 identical over 7 bases. CDR1 is SQVTM, CDR2 ANQGSEA, per germline. The CDR3 covers 14 residues. The trim removed 4 bases at V and 7 bases at J, leaving 9 bases unmatched.

The chain has TRBV6-1 and TRBJ2-1, with TRBD1 matching 10 bases. V shed 2 bases, J shed 6 bases, and the junction held 1 base outside the gene matches. Germline CDR1 and CDR2: MNHNS and SASEGT. CDR3 length: 14 amino acids. Here the CDR3 reads CASSERTGGNEQFF. The CDR3 DNA follows: TGTGCCAGCAGTGAACGGACAGGGGGCAATGAGCAGTTCTTC.

J is TRBJ1-2 and V is TRBV9; perhaps TRBD1 as D (6 bases). There are 15 residues in the CDR3. Trimming removed 2 bases at V and 2 bases at J, with 13 bases between. In germline, CDR1 is SGDLS, CDR2 YYNGEE. The CDR3 sequence is CASSVDPTGNYGYTF. The CDR3, as DNA: TGTGCCAGCAGCGTGGACCCCACAGGGAACTATGGCTACACCTTC.

The V call is TRBV27, the J call TRBJ2-5; 10 nucleotides line up with TRBD2. J lost 4 bases, V lost 2 bases, and 13 bases had no gene match. Germline assignment: CDR1 MNHEY and CDR2 SMNVEV (reference sequence). The CDR3 has 18 residues. DNA of the CDR3: TGTGCCAGCAGTTTAAGGTTGCCCCAGCGGGAGGGCCCAGAGACCCAGTACTTC. Translated, it gives CASSLRLPQREGPETQYF.

The chain combines TRBV6-5 with TRBJ1-1; tentative D call: TRBD1 (5 bases). The CDR3 runs 13 residues. V was shortened by 7 bases and J by 6 bases, with 15 bases between the two germline ends. CDR1 is MNHEY and CDR2 is SVGAGI in the germline V gene. CDR3 sequence (DNA): TGTGCCAGCACCCCTGCCGGGGCGGCTGAAGCTTTCTTT. It specifies CASTPAGAAEAFF.

The sample holds many counts of this clone. The rearrangement joins TRBV10-3 to TRBJ2-2; possible D gene TRBD2, 6 bases. Germline V gives CDR1 ENHRY, CDR2 SYGVKD. Trimming took off 8 bases at V and 2 bases at J, with 12 bases between the two ends. The CDR3 covers 14 residues. CDR3 amino acids: CAIREGTNTGELFF. The CDR3 bases are TGTGCCATCCGAGAAGGGACTAACACCGGGGAGCTGTTTTTT.

The chain is built from TRBV25-1 and TRBJ2-3; possible D gene TRBD2, 5 bases. This CDR3 comprises 14 residues. Germline CDR1 MGHDK, CDR2 SYGVNS. The ends were cut back, 1 base at V and 8 bases at J, with 13 bases in the middle. CDR3 residues: CASSELDSPGTQYF. In DNA form, the CDR3 reads TGTGCCAGCAGTGAATTGGACTCGCCGGGTACGCAGTATTTT.

V gene TRBV2 combines with J gene TRBJ1-1; D perhaps matches TRBD1 (5 bases). The germline V gene has CDR1 SNHLY and CDR2 FYNNEI. CDR3 length: 12 residues. The germline V and J ends were trimmed by 8 bases and 1 base, with 8 bases remaining between them. The CDR3 reads CASSGQNTEAFF. The CDR3 DNA reads as TGTGCCAGCTCCGGACAGAACACTGAAGCTTTCTTT.

The rearrangement joins TRBV5-1 to TRBJ1-1, with D uncertain. The CDR3 consists of 15 residues. Germline assignment: CDR1 SGHRS and CDR2 YFSETQ. Trimming left V 4 bases short and J 0 bases short, with 13 bases between. The chain's CDR3 is CASSPAGSMNTEAFF. CDR3 coding DNA: TGCGCCAGCAGCCCCGCGGGATCCATGAACACTGAAGCTTTCTTT.

The CDR3 region has the DNA TGTGCCAGCAGCGCATTACCGAGACAGGGACGCAACTATGGCTACACCTTC. It encodes CASSALPRQGRNYGYTF. This rearrangement joins TRBV9 to TRBJ1-2, with 7 bases that match TRBD1. CDR1 is SGDLS and CDR2 is YYNGEE in the germline V gene. The CDR3 has 17 amino acids. V lost 3 bases, J lost 2 bases, and 13 bases stayed unmatched.

The V gene is TRBV28, the J gene TRBJ2-7; 7 bases match TRBD2. J lost 2 bases, V lost 6 bases, and 13 bases had no gene match. The CDR3 is 16 residues long. Germline V lookup: CDR1 MDHEN, CDR2 SYDVKM. The CDR3 reads CASRAGFGGRAYEQYF. CDR3 in DNA: TGTGCCAGCAGAGCTGGTTTTGGGGGGAGGGCCTACGAGCAGTACTTC.